The next 4 T cell receptor beta chains were all read from a single sample in a study of T cell repertoires in cytomegalovirus infection. Each CDR3 protein gets one entry after TCRdb re-called the reads with MiXCR. The data show some 320,000 distinct CDR3 sequences, over 7.5% seen once. Sequencing was performed on PBMCs. The receptor set was obtained from a human donor in good health (CMV status not recorded). Some clones in this sample may be carry-over from other donors' samples.

This clonotype was counted only a few times. This chain links TRBV14 with TRBJ2-1; D is uncertain. This CDR3 has 11 amino acids. V was shortened by 1 base and J by 8 bases, with 3 bases between the two germline ends. Germline-derived CDR1 and CDR2 are SGHDN and FVKESK. The CDR3 DNA reads as TGTGCCAGCAGCCAAGTCGATGAGCAGTTCTTC. It encodes CASSQVDEQFF. The variable domain in full, with the rest retrieved from reference TRBV14 and TRBJ2-1, is EAGVTQFPSHSVIEKGQTVTLRCDPISGHDNLYWYRRVMGKEIKFLLHFVKESKQDESGMPNNRFLAERTGGTYSTLKVQPAELEDSGVYFCASSQVDEQFFGPGTRLTVL.

This clonotype was recorded at least ten times. The chain links TRBV20-1 to TRBJ1-2; D is ambiguous. Germline loops: CDR1 DFQATT, CDR2 SNEGSKA (reference sequence). The CDR3 totals 12 residues. V lost 0 bases, J lost 7 bases, and 9 bases lay in between. The CDR3 DNA reads as TGCAGTGCTAGAGACGTGCGCGCTGGCTACACCTTC. Translated, it gives CSARDVRAGYTF.

This clonotype was recorded many times. V is TRBV7-9 and J is TRBJ2-7, with D perhaps assigned TRBD1 or TRBD2 (7 bases each). The CDR3 loop spans 15 amino acids. Looked up from germline, CDR1 is SEHNR and CDR2 is FQNEAQ (reference sequence). Trimming cost V 2 bases and J 3 bases, with 14 bases left between them. In DNA, the CDR3 is TGTGCCAGCAGCTTATCGTCAGGGGGGGACTACGAGCAGTACTTC. It is translated as CASSLSSGGDYEQYF.

The rearrangement joins TRBV12-3 or TRBV12-4 to TRBJ2-1, with 8 nucleotides matching TRBD2. Trimming cost V 3 bases and J 2 bases; bases outside gene matches: 3. The CDR3 is made up of 15 amino acids. The CDR3 here is CASSLKGLAYNEQFF. Written as DNA, the CDR3 is TGTGCCAGCAGTTTGAAGGGACTAGCCTACAATGAGCAGTTCTTC.